What follows are 27 T cell receptor beta chains derived from one specimen sequenced in a study of metastatic and nonmetastatic thyroid tumors. MiXCR reprocessed the PCR reads for TCRdb. The data contain several thousand clones, under 45% of them singletons. Thyroid surgery was performed in patients who had received no treatment beforehand. The material sequenced was adjacent normal tissue. These receptors were obtained from a male donor with papillary thyroid cancer or a benign thyroid nodule (not recorded which). Some clones in this sample may be carry-over from other donors' samples.

This rearrangement joins TRBV20-1 to TRBJ1-2; D is unresolved. Germline assignment: CDR1 DFQATT and CDR2 SNEGSKA (reference sequence). CDR3 length: 16 residues. Trimming stripped 6 bases from V and 1 base from J, with 21 bases between. CDR3 coding DNA: TGCAGTGCCCTTCACCAAGTGTGGGGTCGTAACTATGGCTACACCTTC. Translating gives CSALHQVWGRNYGYTF.

The rearrangement links TRBV6-2 or TRBV6-3 to TRBJ2-6; 9 nucleotides agree with TRBD1. Trimming removed 0 bases from V and 0 bases from J; junction bases left unmatched: 6. CDR3 length: 19 residues. The V gene's germline CDR1 is MNHEY and CDR2 SVGEGT. CDR3 sequence: CASSYSRGQGLSGANVLTF. CDR3 coding DNA: TGTGCCAGCAGTTACTCGCGTGGACAGGGGCTCTCTGGGGCCAACGTCCTGACTTTC.

By share, this clone ranks as large. The rearrangement uses TRBV6-2 or TRBV6-3 and TRBJ2-1, with 12 bases lining up with TRBD2. Germline V gives CDR1 MNHEY, CDR2 SVGEGT. V was pared by 6 bases and J by 9 bases, with 9 bases of the junction left unmatched. This CDR3 spans 15 amino acids. The CDR3 protein is CASSPTSGRSAEQFF. The CDR3 DNA is TGTGCCAGCAGCCCGACTAGCGGGAGATCGGCTGAGCAGTTCTTC.

On this clone: The junction departs from germline at one end; a sequencing error may be responsible. Other DNA variants within this sample encode the same CDR3. The V gene is TRBV20-1, the J gene TRBJ1-1, with 9 bases that match TRBD1. The V gene's germline CDR1 is DFQATT and CDR2 SNEGSKA (reference sequence). The CDR3 consists of 14 residues. The CDR3 spells CSARKQGASSEAFF. The DNA of the CDR3 is TGTAGTGCTAGGAAACAGGGGGCGAGTTCCGAAGCTTTCTTT.

A note on this clone: One end of the junction varies from germline; a read error may be responsible. This sequence joins TRBV6-5 and TRBJ1-2; unclear D gene. Germline V gene lookup returns CDR1 MNHEY and CDR2 SVGAGI. This CDR3 is 14 amino acids long. The CDR3: CASSDSKRVGGCTF. The CDR3 DNA follows: TGTGCCAGCAGTGACTCGAAAAGGGTTGGCGGCTGCACCTTC.

V is TRBV27 and J is TRBJ2-2; D gene uncertain. The CDR3 spans 13 residues. Between the trimmed V and J ends, which lost 4 bases and 8 bases, there was a span of 11 bases. Germline assignment: CDR1 MNHEY and CDR2 SMNVEV (reference sequence). CDR3 coding DNA: TGTGCCAGCAGTTACTCGGGTTGGGGGGAGCTGTTTTTT. Translated: CASSYSGWGELFF.

This clone has only a few counts. The chain employs TRBV27 and TRBJ2-7; D possibly corresponds to TRBD1 (5 bases). The germline gives CDR1 MNHEY, CDR2 SMNVEV (reference sequence). Trimming pared 7 bases from V and 3 bases from J, leaving 10 bases between. The length of the CDR3 is 12 residues. CDR3 nucleotide sequence: TGTGCCAGCATTCAGGGCGGCTACGAGCAGTACTTC. Protein: CASIQGGYEQYF.

The chain uses TRBV20-1 and TRBJ2-3, with 12 bases identical to TRBD2. Germline V gives CDR1 DFQATT, CDR2 SNEGSKA (reference sequence). This CDR3 is built from 16 residues. Losses at the gene ends were 3 bases for V and 2 bases for J; bases not matched to a gene: 6. The CDR3 DNA follows: TGCAGTGCTAGCGCTAGACTAGCGGGAGACACAGATACGCAGTATTTT. It codes for CSASARLAGDTDTQYF.

This chain joins TRBV9 and TRBJ1-2, with unresolved D. V was clipped by 2 bases and J by 4 bases, with 15 bases between them. The CDR3 covers 15 residues. Looked up from germline, CDR1 is SGDLS and CDR2 is YYNGEE. The CDR3 region is CASSVDGSRIYGYTF. In DNA, the CDR3 is TGTGCCAGCAGCGTGGACGGTAGCCGAATCTATGGCTACACCTTC.

The chain employs TRBV30 and TRBJ2-1; tentatively, D is TRBD2 (5 bases). Trimming shortened V by 4 bases and J by 9 bases, and 13 bases separated the two germline ends. The CDR3 contains 12 residues. Germline V lookup: CDR1 GTSNPN, CDR2 SVGIG (reference sequence). In DNA form, the CDR3 reads TGTGCCTGGACCCCGCGGGCGAGTGAGCAGTTCTTC. Translating gives CAWTPRASEQFF.

This clone is labeled large (0.1 to 1%). The chain has TRBV19 and TRBJ1-2; TRBD1 matches 8 bases. Germline CDR1 reads LNHDA; CDR2 reads SQIVND (reference sequence). The length of the CDR3 is 18 residues. The V segment lost 3 bases and the J segment 4 bases; nucleotides outside the gene matches: 16. CDR3 sequence (DNA): TGTGCCAGTAGTATGACCGGGACAGGAGAAATAATAAGCTATGGCTACACCTTC. Translating gives CASSMTGTGEIISYGYTF.

A note on this clone: A much larger clone differs from this one at a single base, so this may be a read error. Other DNA sequences in this specimen translate into the identical CDR3. The rearrangement uses TRBV9 and TRBJ2-7; 7 bases agree with TRBD2. Germline V gene data show CDR1 as SGDLS and CDR2 as YYNGEE. The CDR3 covers 14 residues. The trim removed 4 bases at V and 7 bases at J, leaving 11 bases unmatched. The CDR3, as DNA: TGTGCCAGCAGCCCTCGGACTAGTGACTATGAGCAGTACTTC. It is translated as CASSPRTSDYEQYF. The variable domain in full, with the rest retrieved from reference TRBV9 and TRBJ2-7, is DSGVTQTPKHLITATGQRVTLRCSPRSGDLSVYWYQQSLDQGLQFLIQYYNGEERAKGNILERFSAQQFPDLHSELNLSSLELGDSALYFCASSPRTSDYEQYFGPGTRLTVT.

This clone was picked up a small number of times. The chain combines TRBV10-2 with TRBJ2-7, with D unresolved. CDR1 and CDR2 from the germline V gene are WSHSY and SAAADI. CDR3 size: 14 residues. The V and J ends lost 4 bases and 1 base respectively, with 11 bases between them. For the CDR3, the DNA is TGCGCCAGCAGTGTAAGCAGTGGATCCTACGAGCAGTACTTC. Translation gives CASSVSSGSYEQYF.

This clone was counted only a few times. This sequence joins TRBV6-2 or TRBV6-3 and TRBJ1-2, with 7 bases matching TRBD1. CDR1 is MNHEY and CDR2 is SVGEGT in the germline V gene. V lost 2 bases, J lost 6 bases, and 3 bases stayed unmatched. This CDR3 is built from 13 residues. In nucleotides, the CDR3 is TGTGCCAGCAGTTACCGGGACAGCGATGGCTACACCTTC. As protein: CASSYRDSDGYTF.

In nucleotides, the CDR3 is TGTGCCAGTAGTCAGGGGGTGGAACAGCCCCAGCATTTT. Amino acid sequence: CASSQGVEQPQHF. The gene calls are TRBV19 and TRBJ1-5; TRBD1 matches 7 bases. From germline, CDR1 is LNHDA and CDR2 SQIVND (reference sequence). V shed 5 bases and J 7 bases; nucleotides not matched to a gene: 5. The CDR3 loop spans 13 amino acids.

The chain carries TRBV4-3 and TRBJ2-1; TRBD2 matches 12 bases. V lost 2 bases to trimming and J lost 9 bases; unmatched junction nucleotides: 5. This CDR3 region has 15 residues. Germline V gives CDR1 LGHNA, CDR2 YSLEER. CDR3 sequence reads: CASSQWASGRVEQFF. The CDR3 nucleotides are TGCGCCAGCAGCCAATGGGCTAGCGGGAGGGTTGAGCAGTTCTTC.

The chain employs TRBV6-5 and TRBJ2-7, with TRBD2 matching 9 bases. The CDR3 totals 17 residues. J was trimmed by 5 bases and V by 0 bases; bases with no gene match: 11. From germline, CDR1 is MNHEY and CDR2 SVGAGI. In DNA, the CDR3 is TGTGCCAGCAGTTACTCGCGTCCGGCGGGGGGGCCTAACGAGCAGTACTTC. Protein sequence: CASSYSRPAGGPNEQYF.

This clone was detected only a few times. J is TRBJ1-2 and V is TRBV6-5; D unresolved. The V and J ends lost 0 bases and 8 bases respectively, with 10 bases between them. Germline-derived CDR1 and CDR2 are MNHEY and SVGAGI. The CDR3 extends over 13 amino acids. In DNA, the CDR3 is TGTGCCAGCAGTTACTCGTACCAGTACGGCTACACCTTC. Protein sequence: CASSYSYQYGYTF.

This clone was picked up a small number of times. V and J are TRBV19 and TRBJ2-2, with 8 positions matching TRBD1. J was trimmed by 6 bases and V by 5 bases; bases with no gene match: 5. This CDR3 contains 14 residues. CDR1 and CDR2 from the germline V gene are LNHDA and SQIVND (reference sequence). CDR3 sequence reads: CASSGLTGAGELFF. In DNA form, the CDR3 reads TGTGCCAGTAGTGGATTGACAGGGGCCGGGGAGCTGTTTTTT.

The V and J genes are TRBV11-3 and TRBJ2-1; 7 nucleotides match TRBD2. Losses at the gene ends were 5 bases for V and 7 bases for J; bases not matched to a gene: 5. Germline V gives CDR1 SGHNT, CDR2 YENEEA. The CDR3 loop spans 13 amino acids. The CDR3 region has the DNA TGTGCCAGCAGCACCACTAGCGTGAATGAGCAGTTCTTC. Its protein product is CASSTTSVNEQFF.

This clone turned up a few times. The rearrangement uses TRBV2 and TRBJ1-5, with 9 bases matching TRBD1. This CDR3 spans 14 amino acids. The germline V gene encodes CDR1 SNHLY and CDR2 FYNNEI. The ends lost 4 bases at V and 2 bases at J; junction bases unmatched: 0. The CDR3 loop is CASSGQGGNQPQHF. In DNA, the CDR3 is TGTGCCAGCAGTGGACAGGGGGGCAATCAGCCCCAGCATTTT.

In its sample, this clone ranks as medium-sized. The rearrangement joins TRBV3-1 to TRBJ2-7; 9 bases are a match to TRBD2. The junction had 1 base not matched to a gene; V was cut back by 1 base and J by 3 bases. Germline V gives CDR1 LGHDT, CDR2 YNNKEL (reference sequence). The CDR3 length is 14 residues. The CDR3: CASSQALAGYEQYF. CDR3 sequence (DNA): TGTGCCAGCAGCCAAGCACTAGCGGGCTACGAGCAGTACTTC.

In its sample, this clone was seen a few times. This rearrangement joins TRBV6-2 or TRBV6-3 to TRBJ2-3, with D maybe TRBD2 (5 bases). V was clipped by 2 bases and J by 5 bases, with 20 bases between them. This CDR3 spans 17 amino acids. Per the germline V gene, CDR1 is MNHEY and CDR2 is SVGEGT. This CDR3 is CASSYHKASTGGDTQYF. The CDR3 bases are TGTGCCAGCAGTTACCACAAGGCATCTACTGGAGGAGATACGCAGTATTTT.

This clone turned up a few times. The J gene is TRBJ2-7, the V gene TRBV6-1; D may be TRBD1 or TRBD2 (5 bases each). V was pared by 3 bases and J by 2 bases, with 14 bases between. The germline V gene encodes CDR1 MNHNS and CDR2 SASEGT. The length of the CDR3 is 15 residues. Written as DNA, the CDR3 is TGTGCCAGCAGTGACCCGGGACGAACCCCCTACGAGCAGTACTTC. Protein product: CASSDPGRTPYEQYF.

By sample fraction, this clone is large (0.1 to 1%). This chain connects TRBV19 to TRBJ1-2; no clear D gene. Germline-derived CDR1 and CDR2 are LNHDA and SQIVND (reference sequence). This CDR3 contains 13 residues. V was clipped by 8 bases and J by 2 bases, with 12 bases between them. The CDR3: CASRDNLNYGYTF. The CDR3 region has the DNA TGTGCCAGTCGGGATAACTTAAACTATGGCTACACCTTC.

This clone was picked up one time. The chain carries TRBV20-1 and TRBJ2-7, with TRBD2 identical over 7 bases. Germline CDR1 DFQATT, CDR2 SNEGSKA (reference sequence). Unmatched junction bases numbered 7, after V lost 3 bases and J lost 2 bases. The CDR3 runs 14 residues. In DNA form, the CDR3 reads TGCAGTGCTAGGGGGGGAGGGAGCCCCTACGAGCAGTACTTC. Protein product: CSARGGGSPYEQYF.

V gene TRBV27 combines with J gene TRBJ2-2; weak D call: TRBD1 (5 bases). The length of the CDR3 is 14 residues. V gave up 5 bases and J gave up 5 bases, with 12 bases separating them. CDR1 is MNHEY and CDR2 is SMNVEV in the germline V gene (reference sequence). CDR3 region: CASSALQGTGELFF. In DNA, the CDR3 is TGTGCCAGCAGTGCCCTTCAGGGTACCGGGGAGCTGTTTTTT.